This is a list of T cell receptor beta chains from one sample in a study of shared clonotypes between healthy human individuals. The repertoire was sequenced with immunoSEQ multiplex PCR; TCRdb's copy has only in-frame clones and lacks some. There are 2 million to 3 million clones in the sample; roughly 93% occur only once, and around 0.37% lies in the top ten. Sequenced sample: naive CD4+ T cells from PBMCs. These receptors were obtained from a man between 18 and 35 years old in good health. Some clones in this sample may be carry-over from other donors' samples. Each CDR3 is given with its conserved first and last residue. D genes are given only for firm matches. A clone size is listed for some rows: how often the clone was seen (once, few, many), or a class if it is expanded.

clone size	D gene	V gene	J gene	CDR3 DNA	CDR3 protein
.	.	TRBV10-3	TRBJ1-2	TGTGCCATCACCAGAGTGGGGGCACTTGGCTACACCTTC	CAITRVGALGYTF
.	TRBD1	TRBV28	TRBJ1-1	TGTGCCAGCAGTTTACTGGGACAGGGTAACGCTTTCTTT	CASSLLGQGNAFF
.	.	TRBV4-3	TRBJ1-4	TGCGCCAGCAGCCAAGATCGATTGGGGGAAAAACTGTTTTTT	CASSQDRLGEKLFF
.	TRBD1	TRBV27	TRBJ2-7	TGTGCCAGCAGTGGACAGGGGACTTACGAGCAGTACTTC	CASSGQGTYEQYF
.	.	TRBV27	TRBJ1-4	TGTGCGTCGGGGAGGGGAGGAGAAAAACTGTTTTTT	CASGRGGEKLFF
.	.	TRBV18	TRBJ1-5	TGTGCCAGCTCTACGTCAGGGCAAGGTAGCAATCAGCCCCAGCATTTT	CASSTSGQGSNQPQHF
.	.	TRBV28	TRBJ2-7	TGTGCCAGCAGGCAACCGGGATCTCCCTACGAGCAGTACTTC	CASRQPGSPYEQYF
.	TRBD2	TRBV5-1	TRBJ2-7	TGCGCCAGCAGCCACGGACTAGCGGGACCCTACGAGCAGTACTTC	CASSHGLAGPYEQYF
.	.	TRBV18	TRBJ2-5	TGTGCCAGCTCACAGGAGACGGGCGGTGAGACCCAGTACTTC	CASSQETGGETQYF
.	.	TRBV10-2	TRBJ2-6	TGCGCCAGCAGGGCCAGCCGGGGGGCCAACGTCCTGACTTTC	CASRASRGANVLTF
.	TRBD1	TRBV5-1	TRBJ2-3	TGCGCCAGCAGCTTAGGACAGGGAGTGTTCACAGATACGCAGTATTTT	CASSLGQGVFTDTQYF
once	.	TRBV5-5	TRBJ2-2	TGTGCCAGCAGCTTGGCACCTCACACCGGGGAGCTGTTTTTT	CASSLAPHTGELFF
.	.	TRBV5-4	TRBJ1-5	TGTGCCAGCAGTTCCCAGGAGACCAATCAGCCCCAGCATTTT	CASSSQETNQPQHF
.	TRBD1	TRBV28	TRBJ1-2	TGTGCCAGCAGTTCCGCCCGACAGGGGAATGGCTACACCTTC	CASSSARQGNGYTF
.	TRBD1	TRBV5-1	TRBJ1-1	TGCGCCAGCAGCCCGACAGGGAGGACCACTGAAGCTTTCTTT	CASSPTGRTTEAFF
few	.	TRBV6-1	TRBJ2-2	TGTGCCAGCAAGGTCAGGATTGGCACCGGGGAGCTGTTTTTT	CASKVRIGTGELFF
.	TRBD1	TRBV28	TRBJ2-1	TGTGCCAGCAGTTTTGTTGGGACAGCCAATGAGCAGTTCTTC	CASSFVGTANEQFF
.	.	TRBV1	TRBJ2-7	TGCACCAAAAGAGGGACGACAGGGTACTCCTACGAGCAGTACTTC	CTKRGTTGYSYEQYF
.	.	TRBV7-9	TRBJ2-5	TGTGCCAGCAGCTCAGGCCAATTCTCCCAAGAGACCCAGTACTTC	CASSSGQFSQETQYF
.	.	TRBV4-1	TRBJ1-5	TGCGCCAGCAGCCAACAAGGGACACCTTGGCAGCCCCAGCATTTT	CASSQQGTPWQPQHF
.	.	TRBV18	TRBJ1-1	TGTGCCAGCTCGCAAGGGGTCCCGAACACTGAAGCTTTCTTT	CASSQGVPNTEAFF
.	TRBD2	TRBV27	TRBJ2-3	TGTGCCAGCAGTTTCGAAGCGGGAGGGCCATGGGCACAGACAGATACGCAGTATTTT	CASSFEAGGPWAQTDTQYF
.	.	TRBV6-1	TRBJ2-4	TGTGCCAGCAGTGGTAACAGGGTTTCCAAAAACATTCAGTACTTC	CASSGNRVSKNIQYF
.	.	TRBV25-1	TRBJ2-5	TGTGCCAGCAGTGAATCCGGGGGAAGGAGTCAGTACCAAGAGACCCAGTACTTC	CASSESGGRSQYQETQYF
.	.	TRBV9	TRBJ2-3	TGTGCCAGCAGCGCTGACAGCCTAGGAGGCACAGATACGCAGTATTTT	CASSADSLGGTDTQYF
.	.	TRBV5-4	TRBJ1-1	TGTGCCAGCAGCTTGGCAGAGACAGGTAACACTGAAGCTTTCTTT	CASSLAETGNTEAFF
.	.	TRBV28	TRBJ2-7	TGTGCCAGCAGTTTAAAAGCCCCTACGGTGCAGTACTTC	CASSLKAPTVQYF
.	.	TRBV5-1	TRBJ2-2	TGCGCCAGCAGCTTGGATAGTAGCGTGAACACCGGGGAGCTGTTTTTT	CASSLDSSVNTGELFF
.	.	TRBV7-3	TRBJ1-1	TGTGCCAGCAGCTTATCTCCCCGGGGAAACACTGAAGCTTTCTTT	CASSLSPRGNTEAFF
.	TRBD2	TRBV20-1	TRBJ2-1	TGCAGTGCTCCCGATAGCGGGGCGCAGTTCTTC	CSAPDSGAQFF
once	.	TRBV28	TRBJ2-7	TGTGCCAGCACTCCCGGGGATGGGGCAAGTAGAAACTACGAGCAGTACTTC	CASTPGDGASRNYEQYF
.	.	TRBV5-1	TRBJ1-4	TGCGCCAGCAGCTTGGTCCAGGGAGCTAATGAAAAACTGTTTTTT	CASSLVQGANEKLFF
once	TRBD1	TRBV5-4	TRBJ1-2	TGTGCCAGCAGCTCCCTTAGACAGGGCTATGGCTACACCTTC	CASSSLRQGYGYTF